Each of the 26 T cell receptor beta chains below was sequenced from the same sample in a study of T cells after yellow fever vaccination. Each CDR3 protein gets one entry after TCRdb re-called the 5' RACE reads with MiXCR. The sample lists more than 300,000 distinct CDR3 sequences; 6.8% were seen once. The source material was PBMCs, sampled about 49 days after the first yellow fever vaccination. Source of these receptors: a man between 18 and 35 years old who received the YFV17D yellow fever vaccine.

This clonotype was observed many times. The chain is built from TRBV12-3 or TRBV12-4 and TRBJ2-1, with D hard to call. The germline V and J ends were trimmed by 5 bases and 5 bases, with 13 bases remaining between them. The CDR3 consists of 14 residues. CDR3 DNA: TGTGCCAGCAGTACGTTTGTGATGAACAATGAGCAGTTCTTC. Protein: CASSTFVMNNEQFF.

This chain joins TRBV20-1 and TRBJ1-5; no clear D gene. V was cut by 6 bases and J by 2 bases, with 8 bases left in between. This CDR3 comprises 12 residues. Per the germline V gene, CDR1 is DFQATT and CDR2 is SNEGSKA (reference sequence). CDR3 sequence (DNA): TGCAGTGCCAAAATAGGCAATCAGCCCCAGCATTTT. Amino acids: CSAKIGNQPQHF.

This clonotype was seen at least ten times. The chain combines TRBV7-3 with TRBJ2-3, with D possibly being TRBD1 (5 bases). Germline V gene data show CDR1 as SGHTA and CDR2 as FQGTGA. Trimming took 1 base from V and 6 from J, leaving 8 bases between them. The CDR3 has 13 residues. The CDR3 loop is CASSLSRGDTQYF. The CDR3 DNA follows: TGTGCCAGCAGCTTAAGTAGGGGCGATACGCAGTATTTT.

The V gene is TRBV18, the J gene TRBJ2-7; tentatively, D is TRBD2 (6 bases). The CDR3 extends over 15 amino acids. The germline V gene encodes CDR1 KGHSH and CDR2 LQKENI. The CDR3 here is CASSAWRGNSYGQYV. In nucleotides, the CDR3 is TGTGCCAGCTCAGCTTGGAGGGGAAACTCCTACGGGCAGTACGTC.

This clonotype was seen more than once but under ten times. Written as DNA, the CDR3 is TGTGCCAGCAGCCAGTCTAGCGGGGCCTCAGATACGCAGTATTTT. Its translation: CASSQSSGASDTQYF. This chain links TRBV4-2 with TRBJ2-3; 9 bases agree with TRBD2. CDR1 LGHNA and CDR2 YNFKEQ come from the germline V gene. The CDR3 has 15 residues. Trimming took 3 bases from V and 4 from J; bases not matched to a gene: 5.

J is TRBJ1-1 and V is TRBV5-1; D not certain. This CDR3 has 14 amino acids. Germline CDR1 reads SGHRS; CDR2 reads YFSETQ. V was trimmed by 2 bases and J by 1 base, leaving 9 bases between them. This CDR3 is CASSFGRTNTEAFF. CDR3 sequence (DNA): TGCGCCAGCAGCTTTGGACGGACGAACACTGAAGCTTTCTTT.

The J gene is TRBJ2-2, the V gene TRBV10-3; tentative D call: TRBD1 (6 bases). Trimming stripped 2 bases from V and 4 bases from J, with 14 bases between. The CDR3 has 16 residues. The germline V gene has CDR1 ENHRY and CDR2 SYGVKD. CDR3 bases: TGTGCCATCAGTGAGCTGGGACAAGCATCCACCGGGGAGCTGTTTTTT. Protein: CAISELGQASTGELFF.

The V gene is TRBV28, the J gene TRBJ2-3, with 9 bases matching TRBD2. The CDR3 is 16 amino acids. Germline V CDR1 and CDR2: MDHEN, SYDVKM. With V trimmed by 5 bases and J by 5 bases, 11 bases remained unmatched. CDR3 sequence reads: CASSPRSGGPRDTQYF. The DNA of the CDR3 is TGTGCCAGCAGTCCGCGTAGCGGGGGACCGAGAGATACGCAGTATTTT.

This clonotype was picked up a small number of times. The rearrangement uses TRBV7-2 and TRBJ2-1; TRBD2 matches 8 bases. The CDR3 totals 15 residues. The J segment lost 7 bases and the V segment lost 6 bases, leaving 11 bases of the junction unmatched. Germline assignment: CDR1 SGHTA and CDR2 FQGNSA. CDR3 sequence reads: CASRPQRTSQNEQFF. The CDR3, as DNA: TGTGCCAGCAGACCTCAAAGGACTAGCCAGAATGAGCAGTTCTTC.

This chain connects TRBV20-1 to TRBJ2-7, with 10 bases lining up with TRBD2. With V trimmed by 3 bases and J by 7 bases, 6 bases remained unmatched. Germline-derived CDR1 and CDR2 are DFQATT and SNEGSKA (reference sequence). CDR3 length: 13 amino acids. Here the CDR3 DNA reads TGCAGTGCTAGTTTTCTAGCGGGGGCAGAGCAGTACTTC. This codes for CSASFLAGAEQYF.

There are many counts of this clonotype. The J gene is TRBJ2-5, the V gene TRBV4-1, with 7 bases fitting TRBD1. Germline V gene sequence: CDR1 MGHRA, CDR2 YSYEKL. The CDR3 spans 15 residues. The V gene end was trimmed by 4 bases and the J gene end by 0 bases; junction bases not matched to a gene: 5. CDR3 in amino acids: CASSPLGQDQETQYF. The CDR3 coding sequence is TGCGCCAGCAGCCCACTAGGACAGGACCAAGAGACCCAGTACTTC.

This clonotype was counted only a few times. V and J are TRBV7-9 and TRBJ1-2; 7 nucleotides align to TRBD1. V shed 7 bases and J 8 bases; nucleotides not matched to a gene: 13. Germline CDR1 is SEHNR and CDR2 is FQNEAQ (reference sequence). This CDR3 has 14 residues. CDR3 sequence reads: CASMTTGASRGYTF. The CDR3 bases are TGTGCCAGCATGACCACAGGGGCTTCCAGGGGCTACACCTTC.

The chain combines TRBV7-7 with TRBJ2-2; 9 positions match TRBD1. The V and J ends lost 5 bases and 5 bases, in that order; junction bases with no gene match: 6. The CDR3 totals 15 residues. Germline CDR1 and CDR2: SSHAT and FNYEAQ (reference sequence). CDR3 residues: CASSGDRGWTGELFF. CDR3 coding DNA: TGTGCCAGCAGCGGAGACAGGGGGTGGACCGGGGAGCTGTTTTTT. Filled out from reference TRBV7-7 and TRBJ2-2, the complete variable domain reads GAGVSQSPRYKVTKRGQDVTLRCDPISSHATLYWYQQALGQGPEFLTYFNYEAQPDKSGLPSDRFSAERPEGSISTLTIQRTEQRDSAMYRCASSGDRGWTGELFFGEGSRLTVL.

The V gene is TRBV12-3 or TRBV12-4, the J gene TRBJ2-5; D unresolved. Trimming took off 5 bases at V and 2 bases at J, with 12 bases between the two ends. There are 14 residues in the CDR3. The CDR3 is CASSPSGLQETQYF. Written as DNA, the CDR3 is TGTGCCAGCAGTCCTTCGGGCCTTCAAGAGACCCAGTACTTC.

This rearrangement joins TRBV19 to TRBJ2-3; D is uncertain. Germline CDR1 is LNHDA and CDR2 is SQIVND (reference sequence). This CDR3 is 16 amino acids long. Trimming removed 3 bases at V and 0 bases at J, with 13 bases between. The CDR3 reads CASSMDGAYSTDTQYF. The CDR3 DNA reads TGTGCCAGTAGTATGGACGGCGCCTATAGCACAGATACGCAGTATTTT.

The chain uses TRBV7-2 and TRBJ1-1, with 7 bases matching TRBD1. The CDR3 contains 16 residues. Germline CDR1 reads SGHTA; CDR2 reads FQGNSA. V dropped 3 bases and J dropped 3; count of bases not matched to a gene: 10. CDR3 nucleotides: TGTGCCAGCAGCTTCAAACTGACAGGGTGGGACACTGAAGCTTTCTTT. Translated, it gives CASSFKLTGWDTEAFF.

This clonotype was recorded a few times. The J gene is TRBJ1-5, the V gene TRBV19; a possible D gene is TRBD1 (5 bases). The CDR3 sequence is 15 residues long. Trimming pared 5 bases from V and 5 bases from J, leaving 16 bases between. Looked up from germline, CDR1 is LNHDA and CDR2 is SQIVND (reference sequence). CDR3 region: CASSWGVARDQPQHF. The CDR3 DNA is TGTGCCAGTAGTTGGGGGGTTGCTCGGGATCAGCCCCAGCATTTT. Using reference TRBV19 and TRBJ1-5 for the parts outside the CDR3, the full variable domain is DGGITQSPKYLFRKEGQNVTLSCEQNLNHDAMYWYRQDPGQGLRLIYYSQIVNDFQKGDIAEGYSVSREKKESFPLTVTSAQKNPTAFYLCASSWGVARDQPQHFGDGTRLSIL.

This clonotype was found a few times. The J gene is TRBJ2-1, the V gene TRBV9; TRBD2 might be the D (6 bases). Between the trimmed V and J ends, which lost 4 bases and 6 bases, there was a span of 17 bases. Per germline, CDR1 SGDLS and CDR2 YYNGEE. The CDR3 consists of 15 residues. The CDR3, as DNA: TGTGCCAGCAGCAACCACCCTGGACTATCCAATGAGCAGTTCTTC. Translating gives CASSNHPGLSNEQFF. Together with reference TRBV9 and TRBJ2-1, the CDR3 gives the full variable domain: DSGVTQTPKHLITATGQRVTLRCSPRSGDLSVYWYQQSLDQGLQFLIQYYNGEERAKGNILERFSAQQFPDLHSELNLSSLELGDSALYFCASSNHPGLSNEQFFGPGTRLTVL.

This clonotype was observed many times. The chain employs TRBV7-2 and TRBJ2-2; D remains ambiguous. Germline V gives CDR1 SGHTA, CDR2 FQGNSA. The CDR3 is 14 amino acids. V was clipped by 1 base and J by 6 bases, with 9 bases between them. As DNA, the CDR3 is TGTGCCAGCAGCTTAGTCCCGTCCCCCGGGGAGCTGTTTTTT. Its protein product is CASSLVPSPGELFF.

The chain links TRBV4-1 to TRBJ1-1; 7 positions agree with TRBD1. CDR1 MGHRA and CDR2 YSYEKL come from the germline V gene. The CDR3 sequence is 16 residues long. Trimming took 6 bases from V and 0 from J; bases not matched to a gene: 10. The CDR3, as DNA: TGCGCCAGCAGTTCCGACCGGGACAGAATGAACACTGAAGCTTTCTTT. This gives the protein CASSSDRDRMNTEAFF.

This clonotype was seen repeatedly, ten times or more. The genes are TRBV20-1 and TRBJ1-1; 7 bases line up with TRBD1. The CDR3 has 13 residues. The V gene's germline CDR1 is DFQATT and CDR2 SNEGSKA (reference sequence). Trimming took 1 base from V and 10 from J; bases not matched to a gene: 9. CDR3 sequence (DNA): TGCAGTGCTAGAGTCTCCCAAGGGGGCCGAGCTTTCTTT. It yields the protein CSARVSQGGRAFF.

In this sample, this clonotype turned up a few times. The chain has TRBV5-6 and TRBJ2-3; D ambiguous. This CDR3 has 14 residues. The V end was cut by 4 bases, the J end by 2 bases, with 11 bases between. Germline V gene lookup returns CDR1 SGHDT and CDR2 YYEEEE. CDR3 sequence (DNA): TGTGCCAGCAGCGCGTCGGAGACCACAGATACGCAGTATTTT. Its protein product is CASSASETTDTQYF. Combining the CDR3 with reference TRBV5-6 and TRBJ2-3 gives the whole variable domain DAGVTQSPTHLIKTRGQQVTLRCSPKSGHDTVSWYQQALGQGPQFIFQYYEEEERQRGNFPDRFSGHQFPNYSSELNVNALLLGDSALYLCASSASETTDTQYFGPGTRLTVL.

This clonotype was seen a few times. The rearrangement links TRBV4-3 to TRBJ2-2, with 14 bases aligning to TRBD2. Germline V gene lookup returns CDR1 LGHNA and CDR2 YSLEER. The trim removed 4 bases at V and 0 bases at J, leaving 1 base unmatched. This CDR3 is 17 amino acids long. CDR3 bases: TGCGCCAGCAGCCCGACTAGCGGGGGGGCGAACACCGGGGAGCTGTTTTTT. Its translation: CASSPTSGGANTGELFF.

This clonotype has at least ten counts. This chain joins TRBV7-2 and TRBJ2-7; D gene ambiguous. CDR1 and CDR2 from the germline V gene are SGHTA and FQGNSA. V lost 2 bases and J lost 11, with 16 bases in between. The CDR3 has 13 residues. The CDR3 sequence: CASSLNQRDVEYF. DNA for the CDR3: TGTGCCAGCAGCTTAAATCAAAGGGATGTGGAGTACTTC.

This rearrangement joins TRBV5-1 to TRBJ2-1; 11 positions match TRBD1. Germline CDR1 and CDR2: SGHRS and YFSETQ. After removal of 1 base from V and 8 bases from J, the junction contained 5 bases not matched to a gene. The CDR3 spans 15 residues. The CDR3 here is CASSLSRDRGYEQFF. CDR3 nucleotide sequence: TGCGCCAGCAGCTTGTCCCGGGACAGGGGGTATGAGCAGTTCTTC.

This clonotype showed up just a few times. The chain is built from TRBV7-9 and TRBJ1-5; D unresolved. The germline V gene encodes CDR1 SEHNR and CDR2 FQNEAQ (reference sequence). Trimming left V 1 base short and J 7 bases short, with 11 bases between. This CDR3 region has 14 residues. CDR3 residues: CASSLGWAFQPQHF. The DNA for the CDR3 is TGTGCCAGCAGCTTAGGTTGGGCGTTCCAGCCCCAGCATTTT.